This T cell receptor (beta chain) was sequenced for a study of cytomegalovirus exposure and HLA in healthy donors. Vbeta (60) and Jbeta (13) primers were used in the PCR. The table came from immunoSEQ multiplex PCR; TCRdb's copy has only in-frame clones and leaves some out. The repertoire has roughly 150,000 clones, 81% of them found once; the top ten carry 1.3%. V gave up 1 base and J gave up 7 bases; unmatched junction bases: 6. The CDR3 consists of 15 residues. Looked up from germline, CDR1 is SNHLY and CDR2 is FYNNEI. This TCR came from a man aged 50 or older in good health and CMV-seropositive. The sample consisted of PBMCs. The chain joins TRBV2 to TRBJ1-5, with TRBD1 matching over 8 bases. CDR3 residues: CASSEGPGGDQPQHF. DNA for the CDR3: TGTGCCAGCAGTGAAGGGCCAGGGGGCGACCAGCCCCAGCATTTT. Drawing the rest from reference TRBV2 and TRBJ1-5, the complete variable domain is EPEVTQTPSHQVTQMGQEVILRCVPISNHLYFYWYRQILGQKVEFLVSFYNNEISEKSEIFDDQFSVERPDGSNFTLKIRSTKLEDSAMYFCASSEGPGGDQPQHFGDGTRLSIL.